This T cell receptor beta chain was sequenced for a study of blood T cell repertoires in COVID-19. The CDR3 runs to 14 residues. The germline CDR1 and CDR2 sequences are SGHDN and FVKESK. V was trimmed by 2 bases and J by 2 bases, leaving 10 bases between them. Data came from immunoSEQ multiplex PCR; TCRdb stores just in-frame clones and leaves some out. The sample lists approximately 170,000 clones, roughly 85% occurring once. Material for sequencing was PBMCs or T cells enriched from blood (not recorded which). The chain uses TRBV14 and TRBJ2-7; D is ambiguous. The origin of this receptor is a woman aged 70-85 years in a cohort exposed to, infected with or recovered from COVID-19 (not recorded which). As DNA, the CDR3 is TGTGCCAGCAGCCAATCCACCGGAGCCTACGAGCAGTACTTC. Translated: CASSQSTGAYEQYF.